This T cell receptor beta chain was captured in a study of resident and recirculating memory T cells in vitiligo. The CDR3 runs to 14 residues. Germline assignment: CDR1 MNHEY and CDR2 SMNVEV (reference sequence). Trimming pared 6 bases from V and 4 bases from J, leaving 15 bases between. The method was immunoSEQ multiplex PCR; TCRdb's version includes in-frame clones alone and lacks a portion of them. The sample shows 35,000 to 45,000 clones, roughly 91% of them seen only once. Findings of the study overall: No unique dominant TCR clone was found in vitiligo lesions.

A remark on this clone: Antigen unknown.

J is TRBJ2-5 and V is TRBV27; tentatively, D is TRBD2 (7 bases). Sequencing was performed on blood. This clonotype originated in a male donor with vitiligo. The CDR3 bases are TGTGCCAGCAGAAATGGGGGGGGCGGAGAGACCCAGTACTTC. This encodes CASRNGGGGETQYF.